These 22 T cell receptor beta chains share one sample of origin, sequenced in a study of early T cells in non-severe SARS-CoV-2 infection. A single record per CDR3 protein comes from TCRdb applying MiXCR to the 5' RACE reads. The sample shows approximately 88,000 distinct CDR3 sequences, about 13% of them seen only once. Source material: whole blood. The receptor set was obtained from an adult who was a healthcare worker with PCR-confirmed SARS-CoV-2 infection or an uninfected control (not recorded which).

The V call is TRBV19, the J call TRBJ2-5, with 10 bases aligning to TRBD2. Germline assignment: CDR1 LNHDA and CDR2 SQIVND (reference sequence). V lost 5 bases, J lost 10 bases, and 7 bases stayed unmatched. The CDR3 is 13 amino acids. CDR3 bases: TGTGCCAGTAGTTCTGGACTAGCGGACAACCAGTACTTC. It specifies CASSSGLADNQYF.

This clonotype has at least ten counts. The rearrangement joins TRBV7-6 to TRBJ1-4, with no clear D. The CDR3 is made up of 13 amino acids. Trimming removed 8 bases at V and 8 bases at J, with 15 bases between. Germline loops: CDR1 SGHVS, CDR2 FNYEAQ. The CDR3 sequence: CASSNYGVEKLFF. The CDR3 bases are TGTGCCAGCTCAAATTACGGTGTAGAAAAACTGTTTTTT.

This clonotype turned up a few times. The chain joins TRBV29-1 to TRBJ2-1; D ambiguous. CDR3 length: 13 residues. Germline V gene data show CDR1 as SQVTM and CDR2 as ANQGSEA. V was shortened by 4 bases and J by 9 bases, with 16 bases between the two germline ends. In nucleotides, the CDR3 is TGCAGCGTTGTGATAGGTAGTTTGAGTGAGCAGTTCTTC. Amino acid sequence: CSVVIGSLSEQFF.

This clonotype was observed many times. This chain connects TRBV7-2 to TRBJ2-5, with 8 nucleotides matching TRBD1. V dropped 1 base and J dropped 1; count of bases not matched to a gene: 2. CDR3 size: 15 residues. The germline V gene has CDR1 SGHTA and CDR2 FQGNSA. The CDR3 DNA sequence: TGTGCCAGCAGCTTAGGGACAGGGCTCCAAGAGACCCAGTACTTC. This translates into CASSLGTGLQETQYF.

This chain joins TRBV12-5 and TRBJ1-2; the D gene is possibly TRBD1 (6 bases). The CDR3 spans 15 residues. Germline V lookup: CDR1 LGHNT, CDR2 FRNRAP. The V gene lost 1 base and the J gene lost 6 bases, with 15 bases spanning the gap. Here the CDR3 reads CASGLGTTGRNGYTF. CDR3 bases: TGTGCTAGTGGTTTGGGGACAACAGGGAGGAATGGCTACACCTTC.

This clonotype has only one observation. The rearrangement joins TRBV6-1 to TRBJ2-7; TRBD1 matches 11 bases. Germline CDR1 reads MNHNS; CDR2 reads SASEGT. V lost 6 bases and J lost 2; bases outside the gene matches: 6. This CDR3 comprises 15 residues. This chain's CDR3 is CASRRTGGNPYEQYF. Written as DNA, the CDR3 is TGTGCCAGCAGGCGGACAGGGGGCAATCCCTACGAGCAGTACTTC.

The chain carries TRBV5-1 and TRBJ2-1; 12 nucleotides match TRBD2. The length of the CDR3 is 19 residues. Germline trimming cut 5 bases from V and 4 bases from J; bases unmatched to any gene: 16. The germline gives CDR1 SGHRS, CDR2 YFSETQ. The CDR3 reads CASRLSYSGLAGGYNEQFF. The DNA of the CDR3 is TGCGCCAGCAGACTTAGCTATTCCGGGCTAGCGGGGGGGTACAATGAGCAGTTCTTC.

The rearrangement uses TRBV2 and TRBJ2-5, with D possibly TRBD2 on 6 matching bases. CDR3 length: 15 residues. CDR1 is SNHLY and CDR2 is FYNNEI in the germline V gene. Trimming removed 7 bases from V and 3 bases from J, with 18 bases in between. DNA of the CDR3: TGTGCCAGCAAGGAAATGGGAGGAGGCAAAGAGACCCAGTACTTC. Its protein is CASKEMGGGKETQYF.

The rearrangement links TRBV28 to TRBJ1-2; no definite D call. This CDR3 contains 11 residues. CDR1 MDHEN and CDR2 SYDVKM come from the germline V gene. The ends were cut back, 7 bases at V and 5 bases at J, with 8 bases in the middle. The CDR3 loop reads CASTPGYGYTF. DNA of the CDR3: TGTGCCAGCACCCCCGGTTATGGCTACACCTTC.

This clonotype was seen ten or more times. The chain has TRBV7-2 and TRBJ2-3; tentative D call: TRBD2 (6 bases). This CDR3 contains 12 residues. The ends were cut back, 4 bases at V and 5 bases at J, with 7 bases in the middle. CDR1 is SGHTA and CDR2 is FQGNSA in the germline V gene. The CDR3 region has the DNA TGTGCCAGCAGCTCCGGGGGAGATACGCAGTATTTT. The encoded protein is CASSSGGDTQYF.

This clonotype has more than one count but fewer than ten. The V and J genes are TRBV19 and TRBJ1-2, with a weak D call TRBD1 (6 bases). Germline assignment: CDR1 LNHDA and CDR2 SQIVND (reference sequence). This CDR3 has 16 residues. Trimming stripped 3 bases from V and 0 bases from J, with 14 bases between. CDR3 nucleotide sequence: TGTGCCAGTAGTATCGCAGGGGCTACAGCTAACTATGGCTACACCTTC. It yields the protein CASSIAGATANYGYTF.

This clonotype was seen a handful of times. The chain carries TRBV13 and TRBJ2-5, with TRBD1 identical over 11 bases. This CDR3 has 16 residues. The ends lost 5 bases at V and 2 bases at J; junction bases unmatched: 7. Germline V gives CDR1 PRHDT, CDR2 FYEKMQ (reference sequence). The CDR3 reads CASSPGQGVLQETQYF. The CDR3 DNA is TGTGCCAGCAGCCCGGGACAGGGGGTTTTACAAGAGACCCAGTACTTC.

This clonotype has more than one count but fewer than ten. CDR3 loop: CAVWTSGNTIYF. The CDR3 region has the DNA TGTGCCGTCTGGACCTCTGGAAACACCATATATTTT. The chain couples TRBV10-3 to TRBJ1-3; D call uncertain. V lost 11 bases, J lost 0 bases, and 8 bases lay in between. Germline loops: CDR1 ENHRY, CDR2 SYGVKD. The length of the CDR3 is 12 residues.

This clonotype was recorded at least ten times. The chain is built from TRBV19 and TRBJ1-2; TRBD1 matches 8 bases. Per germline, CDR1 LNHDA and CDR2 SQIVND (reference sequence). The CDR3 sequence is 15 residues long. The V segment lost 2 bases and the J segment 3 bases; nucleotides outside the gene matches: 5. The CDR3 spells CASSITGQAYYGYTF. The CDR3 DNA follows: TGTGCCAGTAGTATAACGGGACAGGCGTACTATGGCTACACCTTC. The full variable domain, its missing parts supplied by reference TRBV19 and TRBJ1-2, is DGGITQSPKYLFRKEGQNVTLSCEQNLNHDAMYWYRQDPGQGLRLIYYSQIVNDFQKGDIAEGYSVSREKKESFPLTVTSAQKNPTAFYLCASSITGQAYYGYTFGSGTRLTVV.

This clonotype was seen more than once but under ten times. The chain couples TRBV5-1 to TRBJ1-1; the D is unclear. Trimming pared 1 base from V and 2 bases from J, leaving 12 bases between. Per germline, CDR1 SGHRS and CDR2 YFSETQ. This CDR3 region has 15 residues. CDR3 sequence reads: CASSLSASVNTEAFF. The CDR3 DNA is TGCGCCAGCAGCTTGAGCGCGTCGGTAAACACTGAAGCTTTCTTT. Full variable domain (outside the CDR3, taken from reference TRBV5-1 and TRBJ1-1): KAGVTQTPRYLIKTRGQQVTLSCSPISGHRSVSWYQQTPGQGLQFLFEYFSETQRNKGNFPGRFSGRQFSNSRSEMNVSTLELGDSALYLCASSLSASVNTEAFFGQGTRLTVV.

This clonotype came up many times. The chain employs TRBV3-1 and TRBJ2-2; D remains ambiguous. Deletions cut 3 bases from V and 5 bases from J, with 13 bases between. CDR1 is LGHDT and CDR2 is YNNKEL in the germline V gene (reference sequence). This CDR3 is 15 amino acids long. DNA for the CDR3: TGTGCCAGCAGCCACCTCCACACTCGGACCGGGGAGCTGTTTTTT. It specifies CASSHLHTRTGELFF.

The rearrangement uses TRBV9 and TRBJ2-1, with TRBD2 matching over 13 bases. CDR1 is SGDLS, CDR2 YYNGEE, per germline. CDR3 length equals 17 residues. J lost 2 bases, V lost 4 bases, and 6 bases had no gene match. The DNA of the CDR3 is TGTGCCAGCAGCCTTACTAGCGGGGGGGCCGCCTACAATGAGCAGTTCTTC. Its protein product is CASSLTSGGAAYNEQFF.

This clonotype has at least ten counts. The chain carries TRBV27 and TRBJ1-2; D remains unclear. The CDR3 is 14 amino acids. Germline CDR1 reads MNHEY; CDR2 reads SMNVEV (reference sequence). V was cut by 5 bases and J by 7 bases, with 17 bases left in between. The CDR3 region has the DNA TGTGCCAGCAGTCCCTCCCCGGCTACACGTGGCTACACCTTC. Translation: CASSPSPATRGYTF.

This clonotype was seen repeatedly, ten times or more. The chain couples TRBV19 to TRBJ2-5, with 7 bases fitting TRBD2. The CDR3 covers 13 residues. Germline CDR1 reads LNHDA; CDR2 reads SQIVND (reference sequence). The V and J ends lost 8 bases and 3 bases, in that order; junction bases with no gene match: 6. CDR3 DNA: TGTGCCAGTTCTGCTAGCGGAAAAGAGACCCAGTACTTC. Its protein product is CASSASGKETQYF.

This clonotype was counted at least ten times. The chain links TRBV3-1 to TRBJ2-7, with D perhaps TRBD2 (6 bases). Trimming took 5 bases from V and 2 from J, leaving 22 bases between them. The CDR3 is 17 residues long. Germline V gives CDR1 LGHDT, CDR2 YNNKEL (reference sequence). CDR3 residues: CASSSVPGVFSTYEQYF. Written as DNA, the CDR3 is TGTGCCAGCAGCTCCGTTCCGGGGGTATTTTCCACCTACGAGCAGTACTTC.

Ten or more counts support this clonotype. The chain joins TRBV29-1 to TRBJ2-7; tentatively, D is TRBD1 (6 bases). Deletions cut 4 bases from V and 2 bases from J, with 9 bases between. The CDR3 runs to 12 residues. The germline V gene encodes CDR1 SQVTM and CDR2 ANQGSEA. Here the CDR3 reads CSVVRGTYEQYF. CDR3 coding DNA: TGCAGCGTTGTGAGGGGGACCTACGAGCAGTACTTC.

This clonotype has at least ten counts. The rearrangement links TRBV7-9 to TRBJ1-2; D is ambiguous. Germline V gives CDR1 SEHNR, CDR2 FQNEAQ (reference sequence). This CDR3 contains 12 residues. The germline V and J ends were trimmed by 1 base and 7 bases, with 7 bases remaining between them. The CDR3: CASSLGVGGYTF. The CDR3 coding sequence is TGTGCCAGCAGCTTAGGAGTAGGTGGCTACACCTTC. The variable domain in full, completed from reference TRBV7-9 and TRBJ1-2, reads DTGVSQNPRHKITKRGQNVTFRCDPISEHNRLYWYRQTLGQGPEFLTYFQNEAQLEKSRLLSDRFSAERPKGSFSTLEIQRTEQGDSAMYLCASSLGVGGYTFGSGTRLTVV.